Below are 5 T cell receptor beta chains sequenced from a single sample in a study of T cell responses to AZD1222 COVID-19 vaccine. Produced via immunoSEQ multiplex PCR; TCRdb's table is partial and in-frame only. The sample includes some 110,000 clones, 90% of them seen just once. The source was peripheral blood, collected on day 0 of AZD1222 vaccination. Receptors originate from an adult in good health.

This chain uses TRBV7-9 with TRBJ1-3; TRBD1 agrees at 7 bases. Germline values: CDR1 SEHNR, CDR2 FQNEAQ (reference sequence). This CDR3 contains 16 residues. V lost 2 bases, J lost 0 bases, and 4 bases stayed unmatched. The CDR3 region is CASSLTTGSSGNTIYF. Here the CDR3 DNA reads TGTGCCAGCAGCTTAACGACAGGGAGCTCTGGAAACACCATATATTTT.

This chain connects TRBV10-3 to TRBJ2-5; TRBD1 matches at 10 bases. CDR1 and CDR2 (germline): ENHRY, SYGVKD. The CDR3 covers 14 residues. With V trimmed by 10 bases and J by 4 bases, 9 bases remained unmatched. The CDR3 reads CATRTGGVLETQYF. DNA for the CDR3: TGTGCCACACGGACAGGGGGTGTTTTAGAGACCCAGTACTTC.

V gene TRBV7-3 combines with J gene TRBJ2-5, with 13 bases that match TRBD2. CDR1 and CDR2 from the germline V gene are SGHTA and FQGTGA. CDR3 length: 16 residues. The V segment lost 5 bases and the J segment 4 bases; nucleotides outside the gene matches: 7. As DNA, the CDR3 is TGTGCCAGCAGCAGAAGGACTAGCGGGAGTCTAGAGACCCAGTACTTC. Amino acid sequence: CASSRRTSGSLETQYF.

Here the CDR3 DNA reads TGCGCCAGCAGCCCAGTTGGGACTGAAGCTTTCTTT. Protein product: CASSPVGTEAFF. J is TRBJ1-1 and V is TRBV5-1; D call uncertain. The CDR3 extends over 12 amino acids. The germline V gene encodes CDR1 SGHRS and CDR2 YFSETQ. V was pared by 4 bases and J by 5 bases, with 9 bases between.

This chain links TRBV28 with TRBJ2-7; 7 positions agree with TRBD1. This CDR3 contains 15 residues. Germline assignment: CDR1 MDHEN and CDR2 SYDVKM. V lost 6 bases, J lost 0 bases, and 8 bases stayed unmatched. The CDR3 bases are TGTGCCAGCAGCGACAGGGAATTGGCCTCCTACGAGCAGTACTTC. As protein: CASSDRELASYEQYF.